One sample yielded the 21 T cell receptor beta chains listed below, sequenced in a study of blood T cell repertoires in COVID-19. Generated by immunoSEQ multiplex PCR, the TCRdb table keeps only in-frame clones and is missing some. Here the sample spans 250,000 or so clones, under 85% being singletons. The sequenced material came from PBMCs or T cells enriched from blood (not recorded which). These receptors all stem from a man in his fifties or sixties who had recovered from COVID-19.

On this clone: Sequence at one end of the junction differs from germline and may be a read error. This chain connects TRBV7-7 to TRBJ2-1; perhaps TRBD1 as D (5 bases). Germline CDR1 reads SSHAT; CDR2 reads FNYEAQ (reference sequence). The CDR3 extends over 14 amino acids. CDR3 DNA sequence: TGTGCTAGCAGAATAAAGCCCCAGGGCAATGAGCAGTTCTTC. Its protein is CASRIKPQGNEQFF.

The rearrangement links TRBV3-1 (or the pseudogene TRBV3-2) to TRBJ1-1; D gene unclear. CDR1 LGHDT and CDR2 YNNKEL come from the germline V gene (reference sequence). The CDR3 runs to 11 residues. V lost 0 bases and J lost 7, with 3 bases in between. The DNA for the CDR3 is TGTGCCAGCAGCCAAGAGAGTGAAGCTTTCTTT. This codes for CASSQESEAFF.

V gene TRBV12-3 or TRBV12-4 combines with J gene TRBJ1-1; 7 nucleotides line up with TRBD1. The V gene end was trimmed by 3 bases and the J gene end by 9 bases; junction bases not matched to a gene: 4. This CDR3 contains 12 residues. The CDR3 DNA sequence: TGTGCCAGCAGTTTCTACAGGGGAAAAGCTTTCTTT. Translation: CASSFYRGKAFF.

This chain joins TRBV6-2 or TRBV6-3 and TRBJ1-2, with D hard to call. The CDR3 runs to 14 residues. From germline, CDR1 is MNHEY and CDR2 SVGEGT. The V gene lost 0 bases and the J gene lost 4 bases, with 9 bases spanning the gap. CDR3 region: CASSYSTESYGYTF. The CDR3 nucleotides are TGTGCCAGCAGTTACTCGACGGAGTCCTATGGCTACACCTTC.

The V and J genes are TRBV11-1 and TRBJ1-2; 7 bases line up with TRBD1. The CDR3 length is 16 residues. Trimming cost V 4 bases and J 3 bases; bases outside gene matches: 11. The germline V gene encodes CDR1 SGHAT and CDR2 FQDESV (reference sequence). The CDR3, as DNA: TGTGCCAGCAGCTACTCTCGCCCGGGACAGCACTATGGCTACACCTTC. This codes for CASSYSRPGQHYGYTF.

CDR3 protein: CASSVGTSTAGEQYF. DNA for the CDR3: TGCGCCAGCAGCGTAGGGACTAGTACGGCAGGCGAGCAGTACTTC. V is TRBV5-1 and J is TRBJ2-7, with 8 bases aligning to TRBD2. In germline, CDR1 is SGHRS, CDR2 YFSETQ. The CDR3 has 15 residues. V trimming: 4 bases; J trimming: 6 bases; junction bases outside the gene matches: 12.

The chain links TRBV11-2 to TRBJ1-2, with D maybe TRBD1 (5 bases). The V end lost 5 bases, the J end lost 8 bases, and 15 bases lay between the germline ends. This CDR3 is built from 13 residues. The germline CDR1 and CDR2 sequences are SGHAT and FQNNGV. The CDR3 DNA reads TGTGCCAGCAGCCCTGCAGGGTCCGGCGGCTACACCTTC. The encoded protein is CASSPAGSGGYTF.

V and J are TRBV4-1 and TRBJ1-2, with D perhaps TRBD1 (6 bases). CDR1 is MGHRA, CDR2 YSYEKL, per germline. V was cut by 5 bases and J by 2 bases, with 12 bases left in between. The CDR3 spans 14 residues. CDR3 sequence (DNA): TGCGCCAGCAGCTCCCCGGACAGAAACTATGGCTACACCTTC. Translated: CASSSPDRNYGYTF.

The chain joins TRBV23-1 to TRBJ1-1; no clear D gene. TRBV23-1 is noted as an ORF with a role that remains uncertain. The CDR3 extends over 13 amino acids. V was pared by 0 bases and J by 10 bases, with 12 bases between. Written as DNA, the CDR3 is TGCGCCAGCAGTCAATCGGTGACCGGCGGAGCTTTCTTT. This gives the protein CASSQSVTGGAFF.

Points on this clone: Distinct nucleotide sequences in the sample also encode this CDR3. The rearrangement joins TRBV19 to TRBJ1-1, with a possible D match to TRBD1 (6 bases). Germline V gives CDR1 LNHDA, CDR2 SQIVND (reference sequence). V shed 7 bases and J shed 1 base, with 10 bases lying between them. The CDR3 covers 13 residues. CDR3 amino acids: CASIGQRNTEAFF. DNA for the CDR3: TGTGCCAGTATCGGACAGAGGAACACTGAAGCTTTCTTT.

This clone was recorded at least ten times. The chain uses TRBV7-2 and TRBJ2-1, with D hard to call. Between the trimmed V and J ends, which lost 1 base and 4 bases, there was a span of 8 bases. This CDR3 is built from 14 residues. From germline, CDR1 is SGHTA and CDR2 FQGNSA. The CDR3 spells CASSLGATYNEQFF. CDR3 nucleotides: TGTGCCAGCAGCTTAGGGGCTACATACAATGAGCAGTTCTTC.

This chain connects TRBV7-8 to TRBJ1-4; 7 bases agree with TRBD1. With 5 bases clipped from V and 5 bases from J, the junction kept 2 bases outside the gene matches. The V gene's germline CDR1 is SGHVS and CDR2 FQNEAQ. The CDR3 totals 13 residues. The CDR3 loop reads CASSPDRNEKLFF. CDR3 DNA: TGTGCCAGCAGCCCGGACAGGAATGAAAAACTGTTTTTT.

Here the CDR3 reads CASSPTGVPYGYTF. CDR3 DNA: TGTGCCAGCAGCCCGACAGGGGTACCCTATGGCTACACCTTC. The chain links TRBV11-2 to TRBJ1-2; TRBD1 matches 8 bases. Germline V gives CDR1 SGHAT, CDR2 FQNNGV. Trimming took 5 bases from V and 4 from J; bases not matched to a gene: 6. The CDR3 contains 14 residues.

The V gene is TRBV7-8, the J gene TRBJ1-3, with 8 nucleotides matching TRBD1. CDR1 and CDR2 (germline): SGHVS, FQNEAQ. The CDR3 is made up of 21 amino acids. V was pared by 4 bases and J by 3 bases, with 23 bases of the junction left unmatched. CDR3 bases: TGTGCCAGCAGCTCCCTCTCTACGTCAGGGGGCCGTTATGTCTTTGGAAACACCATATATTTT. It translates to CASSSLSTSGGRYVFGNTIYF.

This chain links TRBV7-9 with TRBJ2-1; 10 positions agree with TRBD1. Germline-derived CDR1 and CDR2 are SEHNR and FQNEAQ (reference sequence). The CDR3 has 13 amino acids. After removal of 8 bases from V and 7 bases from J, the junction contained 5 bases not matched to a gene. CDR3 nucleotides: TGTGCCAGCCGCCGGACAGGGGGAAATGAGCAGTTCTTC. Residues: CASRRTGGNEQFF.

This clone was seen many times. This rearrangement joins TRBV29-1 to TRBJ1-1, with D possibly matching TRBD1 (5 bases). Per the germline V gene, CDR1 is SQVTM and CDR2 is ANQGSEA. This CDR3 is built from 13 residues. V lost 4 bases and J lost 0, with 9 bases in between. The CDR3 is CSVGAGMNTEAFF. The DNA of the CDR3 is TGCAGCGTTGGGGCAGGGATGAACACTGAAGCTTTCTTT.

The rearrangement links TRBV9 to TRBJ1-1; D is ambiguous. The CDR3 loop spans 13 amino acids. Germline CDR1 reads SGDLS; CDR2 reads YYNGEE. V was trimmed by 0 bases and J by 5 bases, leaving 8 bases between them. The DNA for the CDR3 is TGTGCCAGCAGCGTAGTATCCGGGACTGAAGCTTTCTTT. It codes for CASSVVSGTEAFF.

The chain uses TRBV4-3 and TRBJ1-6; 7 nucleotides match TRBD1. Germline trimming cut 0 bases from V and 3 bases from J; bases unmatched to any gene: 5. The CDR3 spans 17 residues. Germline CDR1 LGHNA, CDR2 YSLEER. Here the CDR3 reads CASSQDRAGGYNSPLHF. The CDR3 DNA follows: TGCGCCAGCAGCCAAGATCGTGCAGGGGGCTATAATTCACCCCTCCACTTT.

The chain recombines TRBV23-1 with TRBJ1-2; 10 bases fit TRBD1. TRBV23-1 is annotated as an ORF whose role is uncertain. Trimming removed 2 bases from V and 7 bases from J; junction bases left unmatched: 7. This CDR3 is built from 15 residues. CDR3 sequence: CASSQGTGAGCGYTF. As DNA, the CDR3 is TGCGCCAGCAGTCAAGGGACAGGGGCTGGCTGTGGCTACACCTTC.

The CDR3 bases are TGTGCCAGCACTAGGACAGGGGGTCTGAGACAGTTCTTC. This encodes CASTRTGGLRQFF. J is TRBJ2-1 and V is TRBV6-5; TRBD1 matches 10 bases. V lost 7 bases, J lost 13 bases, and 10 bases stayed unmatched. Looked up from germline, CDR1 is MNHEY and CDR2 is SVGAGI. The CDR3 totals 13 residues.

The chain has TRBV24-1 and TRBJ2-3, with TRBD2 as a possible D gene (6 bases). The ends were cut back, 7 bases at V and 1 base at J, with 8 bases in the middle. Germline V CDR1 and CDR2: KGHDR, SFDVKD. The CDR3 loop spans 13 amino acids. The CDR3 sequence: CATRGGRTDTQYF. For the CDR3, the DNA is TGTGCCACCAGAGGAGGGCGCACAGATACGCAGTATTTT.